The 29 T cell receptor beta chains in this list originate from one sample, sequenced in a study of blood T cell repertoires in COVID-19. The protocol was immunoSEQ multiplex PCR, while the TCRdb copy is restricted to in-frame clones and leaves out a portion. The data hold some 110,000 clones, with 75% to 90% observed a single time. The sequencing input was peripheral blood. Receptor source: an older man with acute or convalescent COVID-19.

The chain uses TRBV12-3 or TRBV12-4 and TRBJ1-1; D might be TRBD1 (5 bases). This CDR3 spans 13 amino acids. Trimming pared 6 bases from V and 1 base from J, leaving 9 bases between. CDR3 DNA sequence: TGTGCCAGCAGCCCAGGGTCGAACACTGAAGCTTTCTTT. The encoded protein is CASSPGSNTEAFF.

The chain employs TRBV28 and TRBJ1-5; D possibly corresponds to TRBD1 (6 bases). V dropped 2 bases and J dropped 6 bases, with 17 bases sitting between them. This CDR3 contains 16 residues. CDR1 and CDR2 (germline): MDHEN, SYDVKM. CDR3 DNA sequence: TGTGCCAGCAGTTTAGGGGGCGCGGTTAAGAGTCAGCCCCAGCATTTT. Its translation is CASSLGGAVKSQPQHF. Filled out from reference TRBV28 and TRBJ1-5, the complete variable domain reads DVKVTQSSRYLVKRTGEKVFLECVQDMDHENMFWYRQDPGLGLRLIYFSYDVKMKEKGDIPEGYSVSREKKERFSLILESASTNQTSMYLCASSLGGAVKSQPQHFGDGTRLSIL.

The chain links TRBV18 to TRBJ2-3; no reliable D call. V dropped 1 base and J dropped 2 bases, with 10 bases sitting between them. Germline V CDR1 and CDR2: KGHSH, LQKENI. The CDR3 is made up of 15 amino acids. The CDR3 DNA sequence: TGTGCCAGCTCACCACTCCCCCAGGACACAGATACGCAGTATTTT. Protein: CASSPLPQDTDTQYF.

CDR3 loop: CASRVSSSYEQYF. The CDR3 DNA reads as TGTGCCAGTAGAGTTTCAAGTAGTTACGAGCAGTACTTC. The chain uses TRBV6-6 and TRBJ2-7, with no clear D. The V gene's germline CDR1 is MNHNY and CDR2 SVGAGI (reference sequence). Trimming removed 9 bases at V and 4 bases at J, with 16 bases between. This CDR3 region has 13 residues.

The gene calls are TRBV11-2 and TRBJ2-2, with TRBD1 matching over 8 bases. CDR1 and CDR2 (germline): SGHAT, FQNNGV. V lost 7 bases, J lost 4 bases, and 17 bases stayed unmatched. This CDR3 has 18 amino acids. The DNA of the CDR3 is TGTGCCAGCACCTTTCCTGGGCGGACAGGGAGTCCCACCGGGGAGCTGTTTTTT. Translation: CASTFPGRTGSPTGELFF.

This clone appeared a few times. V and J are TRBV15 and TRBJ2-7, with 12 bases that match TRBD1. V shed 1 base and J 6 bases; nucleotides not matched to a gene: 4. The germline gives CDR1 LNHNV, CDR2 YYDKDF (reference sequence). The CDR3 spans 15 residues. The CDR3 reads CATSRAGTGGAEQYF. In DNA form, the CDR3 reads TGTGCCACCAGCAGAGCTGGGACAGGGGGCGCCGAGCAGTACTTC.

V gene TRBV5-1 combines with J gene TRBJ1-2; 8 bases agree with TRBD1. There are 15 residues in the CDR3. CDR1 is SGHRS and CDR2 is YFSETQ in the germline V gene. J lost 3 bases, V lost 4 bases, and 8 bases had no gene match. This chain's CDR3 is CASSQFEGQDYGYTF. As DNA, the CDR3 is TGCGCCAGCAGCCAATTTGAGGGACAGGACTATGGCTACACCTTC.

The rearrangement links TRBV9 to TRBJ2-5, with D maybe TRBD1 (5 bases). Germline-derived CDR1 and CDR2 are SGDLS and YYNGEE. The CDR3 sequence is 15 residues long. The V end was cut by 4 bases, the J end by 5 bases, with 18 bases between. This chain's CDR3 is CASSPRPQGQETQYF. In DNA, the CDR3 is TGTGCCAGCAGCCCCCGACCCCAGGGTCAGGAGACCCAGTACTTC.

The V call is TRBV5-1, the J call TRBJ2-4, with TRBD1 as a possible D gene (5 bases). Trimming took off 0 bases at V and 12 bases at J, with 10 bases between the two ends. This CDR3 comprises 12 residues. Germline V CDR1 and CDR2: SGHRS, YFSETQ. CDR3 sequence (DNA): TGCGCCAGCAGCTTGGAGGGGTCAGCTCAGTACTTC. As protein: CASSLEGSAQYF.

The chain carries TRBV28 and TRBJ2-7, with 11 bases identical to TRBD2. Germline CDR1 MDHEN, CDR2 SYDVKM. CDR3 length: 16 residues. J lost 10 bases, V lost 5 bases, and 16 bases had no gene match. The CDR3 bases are TGTGCCAGCAGTCTCCCCCTTAGCGGGGGGGCGTCTCAACAGTACTTC. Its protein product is CASSLPLSGGASQQYF.

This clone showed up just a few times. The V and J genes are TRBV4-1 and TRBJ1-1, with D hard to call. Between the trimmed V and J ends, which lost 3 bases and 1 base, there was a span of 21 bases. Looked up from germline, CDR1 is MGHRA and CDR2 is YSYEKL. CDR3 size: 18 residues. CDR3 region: CASSHANRRGRWNTEAFF. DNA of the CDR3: TGCGCCAGCAGCCACGCTAATAGACGGGGTCGTTGGAACACTGAAGCTTTCTTT.

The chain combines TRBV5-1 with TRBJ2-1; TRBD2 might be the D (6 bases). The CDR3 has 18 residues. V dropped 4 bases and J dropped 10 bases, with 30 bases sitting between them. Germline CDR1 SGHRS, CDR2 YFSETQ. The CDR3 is CASSDPPSLGGALWEQFF. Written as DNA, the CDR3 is TGCGCCAGCAGCGACCCCCCCTCGTTGGGCGGGGCCCTTTGGGAGCAGTTCTTC.

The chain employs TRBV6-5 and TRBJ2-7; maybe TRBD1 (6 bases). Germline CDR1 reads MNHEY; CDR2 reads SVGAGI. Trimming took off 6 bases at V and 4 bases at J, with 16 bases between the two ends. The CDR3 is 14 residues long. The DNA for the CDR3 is TGTGCCAGCAGATCTACGACAGGCCTATACGAGCAGTACTTC. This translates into CASRSTTGLYEQYF.

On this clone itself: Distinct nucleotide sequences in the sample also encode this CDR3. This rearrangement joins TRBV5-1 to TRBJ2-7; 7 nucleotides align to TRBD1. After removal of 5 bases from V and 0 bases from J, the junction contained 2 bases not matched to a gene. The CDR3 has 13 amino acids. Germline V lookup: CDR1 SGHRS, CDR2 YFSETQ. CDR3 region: CASRGTASYEQYF. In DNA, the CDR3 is TGCGCCAGCAGGGGGACAGCCTCCTACGAGCAGTACTTC.

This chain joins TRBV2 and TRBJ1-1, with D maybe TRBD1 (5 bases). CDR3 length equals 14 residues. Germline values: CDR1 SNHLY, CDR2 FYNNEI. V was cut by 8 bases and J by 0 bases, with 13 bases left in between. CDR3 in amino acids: CASLREVMNTEAFF. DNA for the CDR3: TGTGCCAGCCTCAGGGAAGTAATGAACACTGAAGCTTTCTTT.

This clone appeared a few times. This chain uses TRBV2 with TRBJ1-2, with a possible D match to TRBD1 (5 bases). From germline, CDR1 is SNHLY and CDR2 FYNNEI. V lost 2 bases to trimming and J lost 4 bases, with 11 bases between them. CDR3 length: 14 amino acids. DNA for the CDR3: TGTGCCAGCAGTGAACCGGACACCTTCTATGGCTACACCTTC. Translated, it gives CASSEPDTFYGYTF.

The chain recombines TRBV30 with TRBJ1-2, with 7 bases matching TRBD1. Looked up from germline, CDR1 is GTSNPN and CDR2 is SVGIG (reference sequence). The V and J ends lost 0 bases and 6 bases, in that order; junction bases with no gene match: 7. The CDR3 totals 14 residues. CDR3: CAWSVWKQGHGYTF. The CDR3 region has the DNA TGTGCCTGGAGTGTATGGAAACAGGGGCATGGCTACACCTTC. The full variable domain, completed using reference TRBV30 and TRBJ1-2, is SQTIHQWPATLVQPVGSPLSLECTVEGTSNPNLYWYRQAAGRGLQLLFYSVGIGQISSEVPQNLSASRPQDRQFILSSKKLLLSDSGFYLCAWSVWKQGHGYTFGSGTRLTVV.

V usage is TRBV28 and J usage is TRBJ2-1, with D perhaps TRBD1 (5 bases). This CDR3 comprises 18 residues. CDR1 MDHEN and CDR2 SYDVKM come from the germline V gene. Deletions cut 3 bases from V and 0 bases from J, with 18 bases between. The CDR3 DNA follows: TGTGCCAGCAGTTTCACACTCCAGGGCTCAGGCTCCTACAATGAGCAGTTCTTC. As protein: CASSFTLQGSGSYNEQFF.

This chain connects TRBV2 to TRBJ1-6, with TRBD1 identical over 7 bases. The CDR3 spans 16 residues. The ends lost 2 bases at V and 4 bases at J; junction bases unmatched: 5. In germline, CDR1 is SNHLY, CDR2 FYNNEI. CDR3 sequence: CASSERPGQYNSPLHF. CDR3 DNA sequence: TGTGCCAGCAGTGAAAGACCGGGACAGTATAATTCACCCCTCCACTTT.

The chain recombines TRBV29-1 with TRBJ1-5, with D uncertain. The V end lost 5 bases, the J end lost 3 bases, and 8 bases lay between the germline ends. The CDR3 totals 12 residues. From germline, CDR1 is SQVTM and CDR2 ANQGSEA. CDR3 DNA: TGCAGCGTTTCAGAAATCAATCAGCCCCAGCATTTT. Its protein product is CSVSEINQPQHF.

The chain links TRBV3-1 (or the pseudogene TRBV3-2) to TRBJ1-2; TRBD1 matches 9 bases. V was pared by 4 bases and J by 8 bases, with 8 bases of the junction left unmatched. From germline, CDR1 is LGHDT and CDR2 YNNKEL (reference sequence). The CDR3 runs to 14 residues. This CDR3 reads CASSPYGQGRGYTF. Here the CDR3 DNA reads TGTGCCAGCAGCCCTTACGGACAGGGGCGAGGCTACACCTTC.

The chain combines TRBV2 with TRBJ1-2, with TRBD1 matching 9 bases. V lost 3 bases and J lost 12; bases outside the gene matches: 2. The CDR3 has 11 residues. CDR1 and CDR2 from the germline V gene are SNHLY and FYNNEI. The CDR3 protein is CASSEDRGNTF. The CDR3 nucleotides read TGTGCCAGCAGTGAGGACAGGGGTAACACCTTC.

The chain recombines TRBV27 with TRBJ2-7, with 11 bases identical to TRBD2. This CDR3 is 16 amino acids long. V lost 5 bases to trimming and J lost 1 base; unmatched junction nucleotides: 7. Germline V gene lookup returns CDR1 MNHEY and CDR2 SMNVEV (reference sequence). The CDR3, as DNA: TGTGCCAGCAGTGGGATGCTAGCGGGGGGATCCTACGAGCAGTACTTC. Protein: CASSGMLAGGSYEQYF.

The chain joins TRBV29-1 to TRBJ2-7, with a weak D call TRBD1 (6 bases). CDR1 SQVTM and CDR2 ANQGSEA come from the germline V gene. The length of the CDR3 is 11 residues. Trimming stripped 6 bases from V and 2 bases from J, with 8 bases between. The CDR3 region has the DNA TGCAGCGTCAGACAGGCCTACGAGCAGTACTTC. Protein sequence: CSVRQAYEQYF.

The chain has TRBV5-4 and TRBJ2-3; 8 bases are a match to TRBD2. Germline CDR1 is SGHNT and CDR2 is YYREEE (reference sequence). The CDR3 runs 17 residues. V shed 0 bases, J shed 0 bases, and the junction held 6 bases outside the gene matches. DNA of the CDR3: TGTGCCAGCAGCTTGGGACTAGCGTCTTCTAGCACAGATACGCAGTATTTT. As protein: CASSLGLASSSTDTQYF.

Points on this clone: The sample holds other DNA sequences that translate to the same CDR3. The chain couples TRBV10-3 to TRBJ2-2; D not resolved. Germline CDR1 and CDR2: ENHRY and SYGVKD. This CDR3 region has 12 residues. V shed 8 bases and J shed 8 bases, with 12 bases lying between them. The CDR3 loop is CAIGPATGELFF. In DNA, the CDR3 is TGTGCCATCGGGCCAGCCACTGGGGAGCTGTTTTTT.

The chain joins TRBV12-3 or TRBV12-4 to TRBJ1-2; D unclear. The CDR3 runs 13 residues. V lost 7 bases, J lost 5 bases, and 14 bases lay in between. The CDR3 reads CASTRALWYGYTF. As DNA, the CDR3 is TGTGCCAGCACTAGAGCCCTATGGTATGGCTACACCTTC.

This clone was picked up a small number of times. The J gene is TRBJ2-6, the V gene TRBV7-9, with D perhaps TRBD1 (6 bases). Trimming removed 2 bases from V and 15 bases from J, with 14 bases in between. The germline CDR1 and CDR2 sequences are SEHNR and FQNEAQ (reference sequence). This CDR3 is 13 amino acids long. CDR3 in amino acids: CASSLSYREHLTF. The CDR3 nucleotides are TGTGCCAGCAGCTTAAGTTACAGGGAGCACCTGACTTTC. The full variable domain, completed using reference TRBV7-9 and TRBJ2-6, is DTGVSQNPRHKITKRGQNVTFRCDPISEHNRLYWYRQTLGQGPEFLTYFQNEAQLEKSRLLSDRFSAERPKGSFSTLEIQRTEQGDSAMYLCASSLSYREHLTFGAGSRLTVL.

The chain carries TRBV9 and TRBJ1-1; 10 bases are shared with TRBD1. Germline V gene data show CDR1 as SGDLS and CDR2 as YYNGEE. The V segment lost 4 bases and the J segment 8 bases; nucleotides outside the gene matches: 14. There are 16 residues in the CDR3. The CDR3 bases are TGTGCCAGCAGCACTCAAGACAGGGGGCTGGGTAGAGAAGCTTTCTTT. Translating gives CASSTQDRGLGREAFF.